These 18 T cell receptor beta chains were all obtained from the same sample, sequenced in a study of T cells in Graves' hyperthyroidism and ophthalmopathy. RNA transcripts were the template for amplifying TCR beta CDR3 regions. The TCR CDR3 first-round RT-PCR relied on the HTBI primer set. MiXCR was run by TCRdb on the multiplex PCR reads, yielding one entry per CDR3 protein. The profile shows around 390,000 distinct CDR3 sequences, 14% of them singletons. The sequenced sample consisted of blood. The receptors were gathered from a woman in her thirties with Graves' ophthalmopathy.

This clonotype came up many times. The CDR3: CASSLAPGPNYGYTF. CDR3 nucleotide sequence: TGTGCCAGCAGCTTAGCTCCAGGGCCTAACTATGGCTACACCTTC. The rearrangement links TRBV7-2 to TRBJ1-2, with a possible D match to TRBD1 (5 bases). Trimming removed 0 bases at V and 0 bases at J, with 8 bases between. The V gene's germline CDR1 is SGHTA and CDR2 FQGNSA. The CDR3 is 15 amino acids.

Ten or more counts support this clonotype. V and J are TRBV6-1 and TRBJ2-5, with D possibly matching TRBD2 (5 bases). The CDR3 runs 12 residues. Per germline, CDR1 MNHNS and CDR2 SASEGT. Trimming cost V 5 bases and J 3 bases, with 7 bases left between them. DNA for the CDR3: TGTGCCAGCAGTCCGGGGAAAGAGACCCAGTACTTC. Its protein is CASSPGKETQYF.

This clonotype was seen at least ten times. The CDR3 region has the DNA TGTGCCACCTCCCGGAGTGGGGGGGGGTCGAATCAGCCCCAGCATTTT. Its protein product is CATSRSGGGSNQPQHF. The chain is built from TRBV28 and TRBJ1-5; perhaps TRBD1 as D (5 bases). Trimming left V 10 bases short and J 4 bases short, with 23 bases between. The germline V gene has CDR1 MDHEN and CDR2 SYDVKM. This CDR3 spans 16 amino acids.

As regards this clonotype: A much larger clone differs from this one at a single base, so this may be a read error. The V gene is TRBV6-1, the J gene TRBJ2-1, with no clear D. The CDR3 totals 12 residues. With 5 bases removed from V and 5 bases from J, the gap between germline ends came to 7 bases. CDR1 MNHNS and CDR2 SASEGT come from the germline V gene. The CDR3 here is CASSRADNEQFF. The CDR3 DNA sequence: TGTGCCAGCAGTCGGGCAGACAATGAGCAGTTCTTC.

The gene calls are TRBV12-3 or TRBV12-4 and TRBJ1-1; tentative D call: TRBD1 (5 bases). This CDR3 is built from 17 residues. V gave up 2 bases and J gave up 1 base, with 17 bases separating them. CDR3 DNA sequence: TGTGCCAGCAGTTTATGGTTGGGAGGGGCACAGAACACTGAAGCTTTCTTT. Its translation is CASSLWLGGAQNTEAFF.

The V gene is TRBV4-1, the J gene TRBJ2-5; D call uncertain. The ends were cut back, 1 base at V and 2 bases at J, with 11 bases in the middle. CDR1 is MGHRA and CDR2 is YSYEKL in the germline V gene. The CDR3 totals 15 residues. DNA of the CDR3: TGCGCCAGCAGCCAAGGCGTGACACTACAAGAGACCCAGTACTTC. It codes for CASSQGVTLQETQYF.

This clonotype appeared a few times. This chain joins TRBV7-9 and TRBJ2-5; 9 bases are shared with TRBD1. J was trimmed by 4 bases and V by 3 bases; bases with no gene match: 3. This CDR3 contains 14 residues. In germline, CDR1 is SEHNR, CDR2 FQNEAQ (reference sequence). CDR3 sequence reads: CASSFPGQGETQYF. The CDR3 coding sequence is TGTGCCAGCAGCTTCCCGGGACAGGGAGAGACCCAGTACTTC.

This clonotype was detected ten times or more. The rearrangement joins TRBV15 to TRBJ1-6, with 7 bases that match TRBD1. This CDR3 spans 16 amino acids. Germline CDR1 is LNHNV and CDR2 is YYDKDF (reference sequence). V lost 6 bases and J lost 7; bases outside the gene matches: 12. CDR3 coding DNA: TGTGCCACCAGTTTGACAGGGTTCGGACTAAATTCACCCCTCCACTTT. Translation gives CATSLTGFGLNSPLHF.

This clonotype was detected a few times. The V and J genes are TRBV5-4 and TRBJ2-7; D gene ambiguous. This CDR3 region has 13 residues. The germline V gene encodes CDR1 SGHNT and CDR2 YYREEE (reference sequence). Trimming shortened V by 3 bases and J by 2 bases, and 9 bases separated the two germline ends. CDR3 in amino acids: CASSSRPTYEQYF. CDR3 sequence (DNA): TGTGCCAGCAGCTCCCGTCCCACCTACGAGCAGTACTTC.

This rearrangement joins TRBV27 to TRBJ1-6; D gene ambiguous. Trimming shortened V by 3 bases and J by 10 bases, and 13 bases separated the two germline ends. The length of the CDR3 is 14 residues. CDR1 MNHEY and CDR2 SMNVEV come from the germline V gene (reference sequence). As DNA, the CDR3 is TGTGCCAGCAGTTTCCGAGACCATTCCTCACCCCTCCACTTT. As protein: CASSFRDHSSPLHF.

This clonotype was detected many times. The CDR3 DNA sequence: TGTGCCAGCCTCTCGCCCGGGGCGGTTCAAAGTAATGGCTACACCTTC. It specifies CASLSPGAVQSNGYTF. The chain employs TRBV2 and TRBJ1-2; tentative D call: TRBD1 (5 bases). This CDR3 region has 16 residues. Trimming took off 8 bases at V and 6 bases at J, with 25 bases between the two ends. Germline V gene lookup returns CDR1 SNHLY and CDR2 FYNNEI.

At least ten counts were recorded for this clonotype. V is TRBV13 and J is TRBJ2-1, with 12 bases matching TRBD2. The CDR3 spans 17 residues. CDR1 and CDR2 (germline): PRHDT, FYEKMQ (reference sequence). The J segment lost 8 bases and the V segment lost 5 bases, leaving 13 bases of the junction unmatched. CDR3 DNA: TGTGCCAGCAGCCCGATATCGACTAGCGGGAGTAGAGATGAGCAGTTCTTC. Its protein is CASSPISTSGSRDEQFF. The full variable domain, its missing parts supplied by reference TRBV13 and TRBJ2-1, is AAGVIQSPRHLIKEKRETATLKCYPIPRHDTVYWYQQGPGQDPQFLISFYEKMQSDKGSIPDRFSAQQFSDYHSELNMSSLELGDSALYFCASSPISTSGSRDEQFFGPGTRLTVL.

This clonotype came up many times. The CDR3 region is CASSKRAGLALDNEQFF. The CDR3 nucleotides read TGCGCCAGCAGCAAACGCGCGGGACTAGCCCTAGACAATGAGCAGTTCTTC. The V call is TRBV5-1, the J call TRBJ2-1; 9 bases map to TRBD2. Germline trimming cut 4 bases from V and 5 bases from J; bases unmatched to any gene: 13. CDR1 is SGHRS, CDR2 YFSETQ, per germline. The CDR3 is 17 residues long.

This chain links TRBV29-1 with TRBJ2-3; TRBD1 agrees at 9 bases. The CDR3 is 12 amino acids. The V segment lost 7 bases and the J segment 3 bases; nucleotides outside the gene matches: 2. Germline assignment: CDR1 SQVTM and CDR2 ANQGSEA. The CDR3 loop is CSEGQGTDTQYF. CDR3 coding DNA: TGCAGCGAAGGACAGGGGACAGATACGCAGTATTTT.

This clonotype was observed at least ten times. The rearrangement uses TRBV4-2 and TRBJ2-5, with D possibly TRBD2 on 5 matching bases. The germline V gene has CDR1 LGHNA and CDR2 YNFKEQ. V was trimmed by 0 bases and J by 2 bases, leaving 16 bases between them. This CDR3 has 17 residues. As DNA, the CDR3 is TGTGCCAGCAGCCAAGATGGGCGGGCTATCGGGCAAGAGACCCAGTACTTC. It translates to CASSQDGRAIGQETQYF.

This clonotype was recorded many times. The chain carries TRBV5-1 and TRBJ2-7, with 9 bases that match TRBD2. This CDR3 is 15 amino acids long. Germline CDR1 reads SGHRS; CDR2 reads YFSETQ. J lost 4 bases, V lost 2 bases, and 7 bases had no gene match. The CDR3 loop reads CASSLSLAGSYEQYF. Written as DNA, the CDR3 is TGCGCCAGCAGCTTAAGCCTAGCGGGGTCTTACGAGCAGTACTTC. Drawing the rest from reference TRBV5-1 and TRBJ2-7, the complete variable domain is KAGVTQTPRYLIKTRGQQVTLSCSPISGHRSVSWYQQTPGQGLQFLFEYFSETQRNKGNFPGRFSGRQFSNSRSEMNVSTLELGDSALYLCASSLSLAGSYEQYFGPGTRLTVT.

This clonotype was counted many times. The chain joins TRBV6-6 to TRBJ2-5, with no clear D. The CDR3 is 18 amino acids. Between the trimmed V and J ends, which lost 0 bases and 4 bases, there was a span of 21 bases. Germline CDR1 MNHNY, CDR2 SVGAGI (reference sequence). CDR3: CASSYSNWPLRKRETQYF. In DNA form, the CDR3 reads TGTGCCAGCAGTTACTCGAACTGGCCCCTCAGAAAGAGAGAGACCCAGTACTTC.

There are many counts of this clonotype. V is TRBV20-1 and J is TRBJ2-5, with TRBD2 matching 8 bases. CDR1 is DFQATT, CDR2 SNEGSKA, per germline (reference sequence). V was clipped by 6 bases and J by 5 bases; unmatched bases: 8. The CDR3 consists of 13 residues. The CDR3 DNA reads TGCAGTGCCCCCGGGGGGGCCGAGGAGACCCAGTACTTC. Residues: CSAPGGAEETQYF.